The T cell receptor beta chain described here comes from a study of cytotoxic CD8 clonotypes in ibrutinib-treated CLL (dated by TCRdb to the early 2020s). Concerning the study at large: The cohort included about 15 treatment-naive and around 10 relapsed/refractory patients; about 17 were IGHV unmutated. Partial responses were observed in 24 patients and complete responses in 2; after a median follow-up of 68 months, remission was maintained in approximately 15 patients and progression was observed in approximately 12. Samples at response were collected after a median of about 11 months of treatment, with a range of roughly 6 to 40 months. An average of about 260,000 productive templates and approximately 90,000 productive rearrangements was obtained per sample. Of the 90 or so participants in the trial, roughly 25 had longitudinal samples available. Cryopreserved peripheral blood mononuclear cells were obtained prior to treatment, at the time of response, and at either disease progression or sustained remission. Every sample from remission and from progressive disease was obtained while the patients were still on ibrutinib. Overall results and qualifications from the work: Sampling times were not matched between patients in sustained remission and patients whose disease was progressing, and lymph node repertoires were not examined. Public clonotypes were found to be uncommon and were observed to contract or remain stable during treatment; the increase in clonality was shown to reflect expansion of private clonotypes at ibrutinib response. Baseline clonality was found to be higher than that of age-matched healthy donors and was strongly correlated with circulating CD8+ T-cell counts. An increase in clonality was observed at ibrutinib response, with clonality remaining stable during sustained remission and falling back toward baseline at progression.

The sample's time point, from its label and the paper: 12 to 13 months on ibrutinib. Approximately 2 micrograms of genomic DNA were extracted from cryopreserved PBMCs for TCR beta library preparation. Longitudinal blood samples from CLL patients on ibrutinib monotherapy were analyzed using high-throughput TCR beta sequencing. Patients were enrolled in a phase 2 open-label single-center ibrutinib monotherapy trial. With regard to this clone: Its antigen is unknown. It has no much larger one-base neighbor in the sample; base qualities were not kept.

The germline V gene (reference sequence) gives CDR1 as LNHDA and CDR2 as SQIVND. V and J are truncated by 5 bases and 4 bases respectively, leaving an intervening sequence of 15 bases. Counted from cysteine to phenylalanine, this CDR3 has 14 amino acids. The DNA shown is the 42-base CDR3, in frame from base 1. On a MiSeq, deep resolution sequencing aimed for a depth between 1 in 1 million and 1 in 200,000 T cells, with each clonotype covered around 10x on average. The immunoSEQ hsTCRB Kit was used to generate the TCR beta libraries. Processing in the source paper ran as follows. The data were analyzed with ImmunoSEQ Analyzer and ImmunoSEQ Data Assistant, and V, D and J gene assignments followed IMGT definitions. Clonality, which ranges from 0 to 1, was calculated by subtracting the normalized Shannon entropy of productive rearrangement frequencies from one. Only overrepresented clonotypes making up at least 0.05% of the repertoire of each patient were included in the public clonotype analysis. Around 13 age-matched healthy donor repertoires from immuneACCESS were used as controls for clonality. TCRdb limited this immuneACCESS table to in-frame rearrangements with V and J called. A share of clones is missing; checked studies link under half to unresolved V genes, and the rest is unexplained. V and J calls and clone size are as listed in that table; D and trimming were resolved from the DNA. A total of about 130,000 clones appear in this sample, about four fifths of them only once. Clones ranked in the top ten supply roughly 13% of the sample.

The TCR was taken from a human donor with chronic lymphocytic leukemia. The sequence is built from TRBV19 and TRBJ2-7; the D gene is perhaps TRBD2, from 6 matching bases. The sample here was PBMCs, taken after 12 months of ibrutinib treatment. The bases are TGTGCCAGTAGTCCTACGGGAGATCTATACGAGCAGTACTTC. Protein translation: CASSPTGDLYEQYF.